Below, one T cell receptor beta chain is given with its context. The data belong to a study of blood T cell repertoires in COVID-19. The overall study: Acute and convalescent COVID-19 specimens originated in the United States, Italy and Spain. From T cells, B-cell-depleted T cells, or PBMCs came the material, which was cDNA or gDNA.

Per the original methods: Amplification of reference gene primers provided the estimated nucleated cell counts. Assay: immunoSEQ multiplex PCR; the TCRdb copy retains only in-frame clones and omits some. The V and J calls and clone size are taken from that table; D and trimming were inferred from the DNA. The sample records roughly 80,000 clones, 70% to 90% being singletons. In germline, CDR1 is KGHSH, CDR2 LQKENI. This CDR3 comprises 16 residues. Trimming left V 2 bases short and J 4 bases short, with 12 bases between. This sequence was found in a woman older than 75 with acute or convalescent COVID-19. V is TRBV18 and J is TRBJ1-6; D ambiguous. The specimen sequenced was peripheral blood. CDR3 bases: TGTGCCAGCTCACCAGAAAGGCTCGGGTATAATTCACCCCTCCACTTT. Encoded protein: CASSPERLGYNSPLHF.